Below, 22 T cell receptor beta chains from the same sample are listed, as sequenced in a study of CD8+ T cells in alopecia areata. Reverse transcribed after extraction, RNA yielded cDNA as the sequencing template. The table came from immunoSEQ multiplex PCR; TCRdb's copy has only in-frame clones and leaves some out. The table lists around 210,000 clones, less than 65% of them singletons. Treatment denoted: oral pan-JAK inhibitor, 5-10 mg twice daily. The input for sequencing was CD4+ T cells sorted from blood, taken at week 4, from a patient treated with tofacitinib. The receptors here all came from a human donor with alopecia areata.

The chain links TRBV6-5 to TRBJ1-4; D remains unclear. This CDR3 has 14 amino acids. CDR1 MNHEY and CDR2 SVGAGI come from the germline V gene. The germline V and J ends were trimmed by 2 bases and 7 bases, with 11 bases remaining between them. Written as DNA, the CDR3 is TGTGCCAGCAGTTACGATCGGAAAGGTGAAAAACTGTTTTTT. This codes for CASSYDRKGEKLFF.

This clone appeared a single time. V is TRBV30 and J is TRBJ1-2, with D maybe TRBD1 (5 bases). The germline gives CDR1 GTSNPN, CDR2 SVGIG (reference sequence). The CDR3 has 11 amino acids. The V gene lost 0 bases and the J gene lost 8 bases, with 7 bases spanning the gap. Here the CDR3 DNA reads TGTGCCTGGAGTGTGGGGACCGGCTACACCTTC. It yields the protein CAWSVGTGYTF.

This clone came up a few times. The rearrangement uses TRBV27 and TRBJ2-7, with 7 bases matching TRBD2. The CDR3 is made up of 13 amino acids. The V and J ends lost 6 bases and 2 bases, in that order; junction bases with no gene match: 4. The germline gives CDR1 MNHEY, CDR2 SMNVEV (reference sequence). As DNA, the CDR3 is TGTGCCAGCAGCCGGGGACTAACCTACGAGCAGTACTTC. Its protein is CASSRGLTYEQYF.

The CDR3 reads CATSRDESGTGDGYTF. The CDR3 DNA is TGTGCCACCAGCAGAGATGAGTCCGGGACAGGAGATGGCTACACCTTC. This chain uses TRBV15 with TRBJ1-2; 8 nucleotides line up with TRBD1. Germline CDR1 reads LNHNV; CDR2 reads YYDKDF (reference sequence). The CDR3 totals 16 residues. Trimming removed 0 bases from V and 6 bases from J; junction bases left unmatched: 9. Filled out from reference TRBV15 and TRBJ1-2, the complete variable domain reads DAMVIQNPRYQVTQFGKPVTLSCSQTLNHNVMYWYQQKSSQAPKLLFHYYDKDFNNEADTPDNFQSRRPNTSFCFLDIRSPGLGDTAMYLCATSRDESGTGDGYTFGSGTRLTVV.

About this clone: Other nucleotide sequences from this sample produce the same CDR3. CDR3 in DNA: TGCAGCGTTGGGACGGCGACTAACTATGGCTACACCTTC. Encoded protein: CSVGTATNYGYTF. The rearrangement links TRBV29-1 to TRBJ1-2; D remains ambiguous. Germline V gene lookup returns CDR1 SQVTM and CDR2 ANQGSEA. Trimming took off 4 bases at V and 0 bases at J, with 9 bases between the two ends. The CDR3 is 13 amino acids.

The chain links TRBV6-5 to TRBJ1-1; 9 positions match TRBD1. The CDR3 sequence is 15 residues long. The ends lost 2 bases at V and 8 bases at J; junction bases unmatched: 9. The germline V gene has CDR1 MNHEY and CDR2 SVGAGI. This CDR3 is CASSYLGQGSREAFF. CDR3 bases: TGTGCCAGCAGTTACCTCGGACAGGGGAGTAGGGAAGCTTTCTTT.

This sequence joins TRBV14 and TRBJ2-5, with D possibly matching TRBD2 (6 bases). Germline lookup yields CDR1 SGHDN and CDR2 FVKESK. The CDR3 loop spans 13 amino acids. V lost 0 bases, J lost 14 bases, and 16 bases lay in between. CDR3 region: CASSQDYATRVYF. The CDR3 nucleotides are TGTGCCAGCAGCCAAGATTACGCGACTAGAGTCTACTTC.

The V and J genes are TRBV20-1 and TRBJ1-5; D unclear. Trimming stripped 5 bases from V and 5 bases from J, with 7 bases between. The CDR3 extends over 11 amino acids. CDR1 is DFQATT, CDR2 SNEGSKA, per germline (reference sequence). The CDR3 nucleotides are TGCAGTGCTGTTGGGGATCAGCCCCAGCATTTT. Amino acid sequence: CSAVGDQPQHF.

The chain carries TRBV10-3 and TRBJ2-3, with unresolved D. This CDR3 has 14 amino acids. Germline CDR1 is ENHRY and CDR2 is SYGVKD. Between the trimmed V and J ends, which lost 8 bases and 6 bases, there was a span of 18 bases. The CDR3 DNA sequence: TGTGCCATCTCGGAACAGCTCCTGGGGGATACGCAGTATTTT. It specifies CAISEQLLGDTQYF.

This clone was recorded a few times. The chain couples TRBV10-3 to TRBJ1-1; 7 positions match TRBD1. V lost 2 bases and J lost 0; bases outside the gene matches: 6. The CDR3 sequence is 16 residues long. Germline assignment: CDR1 ENHRY and CDR2 SYGVKD. The CDR3 loop reads CAISEGTAIMNTEAFF. CDR3 DNA: TGTGCCATCAGTGAGGGGACAGCGATCATGAACACTGAAGCTTTCTTT.

In its sample, this clone was seen a few times. The chain uses TRBV5-4 and TRBJ2-1; D gene ambiguous. This CDR3 has 11 residues. V was pared by 5 bases and J by 7 bases, with 7 bases between. Germline-derived CDR1 and CDR2 are SGHNT and YYREEE (reference sequence). CDR3 in amino acids: CASRSDNEQFF. The CDR3 DNA reads as TGTGCCAGCAGGTCGGATAATGAGCAGTTCTTC.

V gene TRBV9 combines with J gene TRBJ2-5; D gene unclear. V lost 2 bases, J lost 2 bases, and 16 bases lay in between. The CDR3 sequence is 16 residues long. Per germline, CDR1 SGDLS and CDR2 YYNGEE. The CDR3 coding sequence is TGTGCCAGCAGCGTCTCGGCCGGGCAGAGTCAAGAGACCCAGTACTTC. It specifies CASSVSAGQSQETQYF.

The genes are TRBV30 and TRBJ2-5; 13 nucleotides align to TRBD2. Germline CDR1 is GTSNPN and CDR2 is SVGIG (reference sequence). The CDR3 is made up of 17 amino acids. Trimming cost V 3 bases and J 0 bases; bases outside gene matches: 7. In DNA form, the CDR3 reads TGTGCCTGGAGCCTCCTTGGGACTAGCGGGAACCAAGAGACCCAGTACTTC. Translating gives CAWSLLGTSGNQETQYF.

The chain combines TRBV7-2 with TRBJ1-2; D call uncertain. The CDR3 spans 15 residues. The V and J ends lost 1 base and 0 bases respectively, with 9 bases between them. Germline CDR1 and CDR2: SGHTA and FQGNSA. The CDR3 DNA sequence: TGTGCCAGCAGCTTAGTGAGGGAAGCTAACTATGGCTACACCTTC. Encoded protein: CASSLVREANYGYTF.

The CDR3, as DNA: TGCAGCGGCTCGACAGATCCTGGAAACACCATATATTTT. Encoded protein: CSGSTDPGNTIYF. The chain couples TRBV29-1 to TRBJ1-3; D possibly corresponds to TRBD1 (5 bases). The V gene's germline CDR1 is SQVTM and CDR2 ANQGSEA. The V gene lost 7 bases and the J gene lost 2 bases, with 12 bases spanning the gap. The length of the CDR3 is 13 residues. Complete variable domain (other parts from reference TRBV29-1 and TRBJ1-3): SAVISQKPSRDICQRGTSLTIQCQVDSQVTMMFWYRQQPGQSLTLIATANQGSEATYESGFVIDKFPISRPNLTFSTLTVSNMSPEDSSIYLCSGSTDPGNTIYFGEGSWLTVV.

The chain combines TRBV2 with TRBJ2-5; D may be TRBD2 (6 bases). CDR3 length: 13 amino acids. Trimming removed 3 bases from V and 7 bases from J, with 12 bases in between. Germline CDR1 SNHLY, CDR2 FYNNEI. CDR3 sequence: CASSEGLGPTQYF. CDR3 DNA sequence: TGTGCCAGCAGTGAGGGACTGGGCCCGACCCAGTACTTC.

The rearrangement joins TRBV18 to TRBJ2-3, with D tentatively TRBD2 (6 bases). The V end was cut by 4 bases, the J end by 6 bases, with 11 bases between. Germline CDR1 is KGHSH and CDR2 is LQKENI. The CDR3 sequence is 13 residues long. Here the CDR3 reads CASSQTRPDTQYF. In DNA form, the CDR3 reads TGTGCCAGCTCACAGACTAGACCGGATACGCAGTATTTT. Looking up the rest from reference TRBV18 and TRBJ2-3 gives the full variable domain: NAGVMQNPRHLVRRRGQEARLRCSPMKGHSHVYWYRQLPEEGLKFMVYLQKENIIDESGMPKERFSAEFPKEGPSILRIQQVVRGDSAAYFCASSQTRPDTQYFGPGTRLTVL.

CDR3 region: CSVASTGQGSHEQYF. The DNA of the CDR3 is TGCAGCGTTGCATCCACCGGACAGGGTTCGCACGAGCAGTACTTC. The V call is TRBV29-1, the J call TRBJ2-7; TRBD1 aligns across 8 bases. V shed 4 bases and J 5 bases; nucleotides not matched to a gene: 13. Germline-derived CDR1 and CDR2 are SQVTM and ANQGSEA. This CDR3 region has 15 residues.

The chain employs TRBV27 and TRBJ1-5; D remains ambiguous. This CDR3 has 13 residues. Germline V CDR1 and CDR2: MNHEY, SMNVEV (reference sequence). V was pared by 6 bases and J by 0 bases, with 6 bases between. The CDR3: CASRSYSNQPQHF. The CDR3 DNA is TGTGCCAGCAGATCATATAGCAATCAGCCCCAGCATTTT.

The rearrangement uses TRBV6-5 and TRBJ2-7, with D hard to call. Germline CDR1 and CDR2: MNHEY and SVGAGI. Deletions cut 2 bases from V and 0 bases from J, with 5 bases between. The CDR3 loop spans 13 amino acids. The DNA of the CDR3 is TGTGCCAGCAGTTACGGTTTCTCCTACGAGCAGTACTTC. Translation gives CASSYGFSYEQYF.

The chain couples TRBV4-1 to TRBJ1-1; 7 nucleotides line up with TRBD1. J lost 14 bases, V lost 5 bases, and 8 bases had no gene match. The CDR3 runs to 11 residues. Germline-derived CDR1 and CDR2 are MGHRA and YSYEKL. The CDR3 nucleotides read TGCGCCAGCAGCGCCGACAGGGTGAAGTTCTTT. Residues: CASSADRVKFF.

This clone was recorded a few times. The chain's CDR3 is CSVSPGQGNIQYF. CDR3 DNA: TGCAGCGTTTCCCCGGGACAGGGGAACATTCAGTACTTC. The rearrangement uses TRBV29-1 and TRBJ2-4; 10 nucleotides line up with TRBD1. Germline V gene sequence: CDR1 SQVTM, CDR2 ANQGSEA. The CDR3 runs 13 residues. The ends lost 5 bases at V and 7 bases at J; junction bases unmatched: 5.